This TCR beta chain emerged from a study of shared clonotypes between healthy human individuals. Study background: CD4 naive cells filled three plates per donor, CD4 memory three, CD8 naive two and CD8 memory one. Study-wide points: Read depth was anticipated to influence clonotype sharing among donors.

Data came from immunoSEQ multiplex PCR; TCRdb stores just in-frame clones and leaves some out. This table holds around 980,000 clones, around 82% found once. Germline values: CDR1 SGHTA, CDR2 FQGNSA. The V end lost 3 bases, the J end lost 2 bases, and 7 bases lay between the germline ends. CDR3 length equals 13 residues. Remarks on this clone: Its antigen is currently unknown.

This sequence originates from a man between 18 and 35 years old in good health. Some clones in this sample may be carry-over from other donors' samples. The chain couples TRBV7-2 to TRBJ2-5, with D perhaps matching TRBD2 (6 bases). Sequenced: memory CD4+ T cells from PBMCs. The subset here: CD45RA-negative fraction. The CDR3: CASSFGGQETQYF. CDR3 coding DNA: TGTGCCAGCAGCTTTGGGGGGCAAGAGACCCAGTACTTC.